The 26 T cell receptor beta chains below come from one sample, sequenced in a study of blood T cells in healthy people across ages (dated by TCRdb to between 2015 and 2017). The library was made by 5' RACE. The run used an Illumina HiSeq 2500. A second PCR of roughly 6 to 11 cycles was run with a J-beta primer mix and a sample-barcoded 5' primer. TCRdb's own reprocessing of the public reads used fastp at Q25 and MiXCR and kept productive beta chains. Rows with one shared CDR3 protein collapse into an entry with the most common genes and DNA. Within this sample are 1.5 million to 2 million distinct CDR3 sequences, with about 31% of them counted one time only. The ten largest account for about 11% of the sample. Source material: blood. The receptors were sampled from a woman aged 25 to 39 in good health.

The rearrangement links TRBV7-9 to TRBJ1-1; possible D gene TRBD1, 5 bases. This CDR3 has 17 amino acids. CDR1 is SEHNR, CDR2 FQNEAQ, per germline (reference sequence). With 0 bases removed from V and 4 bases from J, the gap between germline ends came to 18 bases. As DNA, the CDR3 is TGTGCCAGCAGCTTAGCGGCAAGGGGCGTAATGAGCACTGAAGCTTTCTTT. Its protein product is CASSLAARGVMSTEAFF.

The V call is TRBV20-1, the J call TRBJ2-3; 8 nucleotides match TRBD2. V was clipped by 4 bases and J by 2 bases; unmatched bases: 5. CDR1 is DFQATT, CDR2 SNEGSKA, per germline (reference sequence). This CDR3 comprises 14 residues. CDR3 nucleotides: TGCAGTGCTACGGGACTAGGAACCACAGATACGCAGTATTTT. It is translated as CSATGLGTTDTQYF.

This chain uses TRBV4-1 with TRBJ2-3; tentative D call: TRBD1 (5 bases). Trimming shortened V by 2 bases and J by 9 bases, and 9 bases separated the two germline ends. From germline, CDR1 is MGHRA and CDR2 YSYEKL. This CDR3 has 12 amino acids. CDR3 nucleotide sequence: TGCGCCAGCAGCCAAATCCAGGGAACGCAGTATTTT. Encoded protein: CASSQIQGTQYF.

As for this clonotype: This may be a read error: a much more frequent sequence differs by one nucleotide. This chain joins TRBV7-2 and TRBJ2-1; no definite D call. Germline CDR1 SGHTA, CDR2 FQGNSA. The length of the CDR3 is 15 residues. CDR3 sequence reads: CASNLAKNVYNEQFF. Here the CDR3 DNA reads TGTGCCAGCAACTTAGCTAAGAACGTTTACAATGAGCAGTTCTTC. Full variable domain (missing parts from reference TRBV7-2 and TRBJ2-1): GAGVSQSPSNKVTEKGKDVELRCDPISGHTALYWYRQSLGQGLEFLIYFQGNSAPDKSGLPSDRFSAERTGGSVSTLTIQRTQQEDSAVYLCASNLAKNVYNEQFFGPGTRLTVL.

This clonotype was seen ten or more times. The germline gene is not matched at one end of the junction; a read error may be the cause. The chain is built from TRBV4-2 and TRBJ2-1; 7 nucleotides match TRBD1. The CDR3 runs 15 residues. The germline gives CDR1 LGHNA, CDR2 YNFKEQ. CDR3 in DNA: TGCGCCAGCAGCCAAGACAGGGCCTCCTACAATGAGCAGTTCTTC. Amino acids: CASSQDRASYNEQFF.

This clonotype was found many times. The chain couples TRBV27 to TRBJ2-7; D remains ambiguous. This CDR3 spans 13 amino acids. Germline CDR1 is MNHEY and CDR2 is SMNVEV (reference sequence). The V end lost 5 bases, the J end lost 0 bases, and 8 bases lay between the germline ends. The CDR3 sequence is CASSPSSSYEQYF. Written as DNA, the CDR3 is TGTGCCAGCAGTCCCAGCAGCTCCTACGAGCAGTACTTC.

The CDR3 spells CASSSPLGVVAKNIQYF. Written as DNA, the CDR3 is TGTGCCAGCAGCTCCCCTTTGGGGGTGGTAGCCAAAAACATTCAGTACTTC. This sequence joins TRBV5-5 and TRBJ2-4; D could derive from TRBD1 or TRBD2 (5 bases each). The CDR3 covers 17 residues. The V gene's germline CDR1 is SGHKS and CDR2 YYEKEE (reference sequence). V was clipped by 3 bases and J by 0 bases, with 16 bases between them.

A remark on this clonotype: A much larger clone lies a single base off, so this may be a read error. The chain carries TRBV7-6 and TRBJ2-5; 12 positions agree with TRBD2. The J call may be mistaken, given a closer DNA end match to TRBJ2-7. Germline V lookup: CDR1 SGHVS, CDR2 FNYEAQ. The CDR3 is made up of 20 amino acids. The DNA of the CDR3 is TGTGCCGGCAGCTTAGCCCCCAGGAGCACCCTAGCGGGAGGGACCTACGAGCAGTACTTC. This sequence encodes CAGSLAPRSTLAGGTYEQYF.

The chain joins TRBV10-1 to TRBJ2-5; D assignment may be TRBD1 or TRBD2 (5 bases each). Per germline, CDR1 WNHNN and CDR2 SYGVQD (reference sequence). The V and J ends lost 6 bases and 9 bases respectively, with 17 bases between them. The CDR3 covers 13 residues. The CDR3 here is CASSDQGSEAQYF. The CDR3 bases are TGCGCCAGCAGCGATCAGGGCTCGGAGGCCCAGTACTTC.

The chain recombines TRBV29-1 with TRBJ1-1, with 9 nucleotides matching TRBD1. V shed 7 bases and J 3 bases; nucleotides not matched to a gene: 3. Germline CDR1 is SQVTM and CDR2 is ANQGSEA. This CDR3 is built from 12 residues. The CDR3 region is CSATGGYTEAFF. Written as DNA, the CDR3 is TGCAGCGCGACAGGGGGGTACACTGAAGCTTTCTTT.

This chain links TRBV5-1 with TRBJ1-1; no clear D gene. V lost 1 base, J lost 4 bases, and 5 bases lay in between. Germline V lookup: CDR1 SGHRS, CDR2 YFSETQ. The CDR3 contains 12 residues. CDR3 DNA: TGCGCCAGCAGCTTGCGGCCCACTGAAGCTTTCTTT. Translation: CASSLRPTEAFF. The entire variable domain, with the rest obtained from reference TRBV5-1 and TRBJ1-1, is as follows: KAGVTQTPRYLIKTRGQQVTLSCSPISGHRSVSWYQQTPGQGLQFLFEYFSETQRNKGNFPGRFSGRQFSNSRSEMNVSTLELGDSALYLCASSLRPTEAFFGQGTRLTVV.

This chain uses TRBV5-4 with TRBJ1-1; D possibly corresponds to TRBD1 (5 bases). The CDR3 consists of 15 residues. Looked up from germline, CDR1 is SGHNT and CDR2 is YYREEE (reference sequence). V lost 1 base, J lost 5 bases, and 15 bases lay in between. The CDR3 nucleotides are TGTGCCAGCAGCTTGCGATACGGGGGAGGGACTGAAGCTTTCTTT. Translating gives CASSLRYGGGTEAFF.

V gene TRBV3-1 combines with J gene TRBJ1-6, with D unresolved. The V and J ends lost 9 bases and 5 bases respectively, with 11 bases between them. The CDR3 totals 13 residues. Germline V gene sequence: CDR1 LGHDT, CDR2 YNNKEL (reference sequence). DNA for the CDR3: TGTGCCAGTAGTCCGGGAGATAATTCACCCCTCCACTTT. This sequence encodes CASSPGDNSPLHF.

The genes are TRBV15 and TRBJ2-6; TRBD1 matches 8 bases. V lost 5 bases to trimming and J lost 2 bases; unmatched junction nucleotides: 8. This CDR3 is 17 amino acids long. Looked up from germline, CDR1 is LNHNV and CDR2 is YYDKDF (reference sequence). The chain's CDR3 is CATSPDRVFTGANVLTF. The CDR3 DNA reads TGTGCCACCAGCCCGGACAGGGTTTTTACTGGGGCCAACGTCCTGACTTTC.

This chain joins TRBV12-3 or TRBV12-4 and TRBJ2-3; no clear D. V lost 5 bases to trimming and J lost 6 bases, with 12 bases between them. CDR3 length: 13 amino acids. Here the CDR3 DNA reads TGTGCCAGCAGTCCTCATCCCCGGGATACGCAGTATTTT. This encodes CASSPHPRDTQYF.

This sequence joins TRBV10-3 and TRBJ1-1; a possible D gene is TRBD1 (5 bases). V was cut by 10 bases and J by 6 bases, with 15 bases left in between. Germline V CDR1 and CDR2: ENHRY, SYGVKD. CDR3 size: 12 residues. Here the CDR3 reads CATAGGAAEAFF. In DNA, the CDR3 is TGTGCCACCGCCGGGGGTGCGGCTGAAGCTTTCTTT.

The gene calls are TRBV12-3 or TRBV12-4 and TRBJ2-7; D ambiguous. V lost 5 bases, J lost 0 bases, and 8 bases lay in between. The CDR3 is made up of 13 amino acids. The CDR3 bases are TGTGCCAGCAGTCCCGAGGCCTCCTACGAGCAGTACTTC. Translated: CASSPEASYEQYF.

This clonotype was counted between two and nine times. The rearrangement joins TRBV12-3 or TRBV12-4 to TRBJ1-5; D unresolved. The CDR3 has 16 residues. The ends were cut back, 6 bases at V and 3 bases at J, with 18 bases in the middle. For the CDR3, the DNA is TGTGCCAGCAGCCCGGTGAGAGGGTCCAACAATCAGCCCCAGCATTTT. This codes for CASSPVRGSNNQPQHF.

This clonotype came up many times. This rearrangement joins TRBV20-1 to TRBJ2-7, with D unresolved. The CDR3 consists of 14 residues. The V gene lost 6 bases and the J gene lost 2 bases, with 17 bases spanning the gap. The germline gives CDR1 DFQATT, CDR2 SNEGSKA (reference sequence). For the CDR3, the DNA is TGCAGTGCCCCAACCCCAGCGCGAACCTACGAGCAGTACTTC. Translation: CSAPTPARTYEQYF.

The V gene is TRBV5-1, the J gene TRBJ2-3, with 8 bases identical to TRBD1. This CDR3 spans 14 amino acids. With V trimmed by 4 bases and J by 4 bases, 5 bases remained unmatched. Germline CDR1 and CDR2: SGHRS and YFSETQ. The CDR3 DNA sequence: TGCGCCAGCAGCCTGGACAGGGAAGCAGATACGCAGTATTTT. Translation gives CASSLDREADTQYF.

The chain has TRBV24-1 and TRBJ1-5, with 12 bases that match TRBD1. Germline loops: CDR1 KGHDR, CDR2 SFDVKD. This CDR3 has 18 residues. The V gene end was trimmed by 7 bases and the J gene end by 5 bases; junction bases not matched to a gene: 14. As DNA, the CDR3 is TGTGCCACCAGGCCATCCGGGACAGGGGGCGAATCTTATCAGCCCCAGCATTTT. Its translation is CATRPSGTGGESYQPQHF.

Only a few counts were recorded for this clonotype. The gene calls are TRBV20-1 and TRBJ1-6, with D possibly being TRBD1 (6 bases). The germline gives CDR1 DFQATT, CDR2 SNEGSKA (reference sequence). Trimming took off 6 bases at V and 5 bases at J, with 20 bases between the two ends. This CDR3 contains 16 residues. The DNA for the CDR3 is TGCAGTGCCCATTTTCCGGCGCAGGGGAATAATTCACCCCTCCACTTT. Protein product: CSAHFPAQGNNSPLHF.

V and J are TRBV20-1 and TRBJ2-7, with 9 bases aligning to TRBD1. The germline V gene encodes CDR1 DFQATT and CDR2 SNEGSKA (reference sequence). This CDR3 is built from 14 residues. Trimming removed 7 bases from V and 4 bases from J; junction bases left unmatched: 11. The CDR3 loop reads CSGGWDRDWYEQYF. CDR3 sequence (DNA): TGCAGTGGTGGCTGGGACAGGGATTGGTACGAGCAGTACTTC.

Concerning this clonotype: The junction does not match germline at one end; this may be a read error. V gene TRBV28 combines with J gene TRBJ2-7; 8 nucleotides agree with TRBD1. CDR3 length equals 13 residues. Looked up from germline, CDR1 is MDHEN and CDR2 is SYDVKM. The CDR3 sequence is CAGSGQGLYEQYF. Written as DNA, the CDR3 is TGTGCCGGCAGTGGACAGGGTTTATACGAGCAGTACTTC.

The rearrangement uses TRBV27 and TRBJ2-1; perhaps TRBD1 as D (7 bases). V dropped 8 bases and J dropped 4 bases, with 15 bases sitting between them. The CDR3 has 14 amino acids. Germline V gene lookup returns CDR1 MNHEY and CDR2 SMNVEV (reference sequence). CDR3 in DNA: TGTGCCAGCGCGGCAGGGGGGTCGTACAATGAGCAGTTCTTC. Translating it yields CASAAGGSYNEQFF.

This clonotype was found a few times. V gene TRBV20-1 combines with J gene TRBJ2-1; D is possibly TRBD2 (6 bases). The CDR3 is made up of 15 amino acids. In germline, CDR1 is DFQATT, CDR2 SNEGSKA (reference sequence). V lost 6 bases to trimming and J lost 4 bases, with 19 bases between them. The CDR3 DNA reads TGCAGTGCCGGGGGTCCAGGGACCCCGTACAATGAGCAGTTCTTC. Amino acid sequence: CSAGGPGTPYNEQFF.